The 15 T cell receptor beta chains below come from one sample, sequenced in a study of blood T cell repertoires in COVID-19. TCRdb's copy holds only in-frame clones and misses some; the assay was immunoSEQ multiplex PCR. The sample lists 95,000 to 150,000 clones, about 85% occurring once. Sequenced input: peripheral blood. These receptor sequences come from a woman aged 80 or older with acute or convalescent COVID-19.

This clone has a single count. The chain carries TRBV6-5 and TRBJ1-1, with D uncertain. CDR1 MNHEY and CDR2 SVGAGI come from the germline V gene. Trimming shortened V by 6 bases and J by 10 bases, and 21 bases separated the two germline ends. The CDR3 is 14 residues long. CDR3 sequence: CASSPLEPGITAFF. As DNA, the CDR3 is TGTGCCAGCAGCCCCCTAGAACCCGGCATAACAGCTTTCTTT.

This sequence joins TRBV7-8 and TRBJ2-7; D is ambiguous. The germline V and J ends were trimmed by 5 bases and 1 base, with 6 bases remaining between them. The CDR3 is 12 residues long. The germline V gene has CDR1 SGHVS and CDR2 FQNEAQ. As DNA, the CDR3 is TGTGCCAGCAGCCCCCCGTCCTACGAGCAGTACTTC. As protein: CASSPPSYEQYF.

This chain connects TRBV11-2 to TRBJ1-1, with a possible D match to TRBD1 (6 bases). From germline, CDR1 is SGHAT and CDR2 FQNNGV. The germline V and J ends were trimmed by 7 bases and 2 bases, with 11 bases remaining between them. The CDR3 is made up of 13 amino acids. The DNA for the CDR3 is TGTGCCAGCATCTGGGACAAAAACACTGAAGCTTTCTTT. Translating it yields CASIWDKNTEAFF.

The gene calls are TRBV5-1 and TRBJ1-6, with 7 bases identical to TRBD1. The V segment lost 0 bases and the J segment 8 bases; nucleotides outside the gene matches: 5. Germline loops: CDR1 SGHRS, CDR2 YFSETQ. The CDR3 sequence is 15 residues long. This chain's CDR3 is CASSLAGDRYSPLHF. In DNA form, the CDR3 reads TGCGCCAGCAGCTTGGCCGGGGACAGATATTCACCCCTCCACTTT.

The chain couples TRBV19 to TRBJ2-1, with D possibly matching TRBD2 (7 bases). The CDR3 sequence is 18 residues long. Trimming took off 5 bases at V and 5 bases at J, with 25 bases between the two ends. Per the germline V gene, CDR1 is LNHDA and CDR2 is SQIVND (reference sequence). The DNA for the CDR3 is TGTGCCAGTAGTCGGGGGCGGGGGCCGGCCGATCCTCACAATGAGCAGTTCTTC. It is translated as CASSRGRGPADPHNEQFF.

The chain employs TRBV19 and TRBJ2-1, with TRBD2 as a possible D gene (7 bases). Trimming took 4 bases from V and 9 from J, leaving 25 bases between them. This CDR3 has 17 residues. The germline CDR1 and CDR2 sequences are LNHDA and SQIVND (reference sequence). The CDR3 DNA reads TGTGCCAGTAGTAGAAACCTTTTTGAGGGGGGGCCTGTTGAGCAGTTCTTC. Translated, it gives CASSRNLFEGGPVEQFF.

This rearrangement joins TRBV18 to TRBJ1-1; D not resolved. The CDR3 has 15 residues. The V and J ends lost 0 bases and 1 base respectively, with 9 bases between them. The germline V gene has CDR1 KGHSH and CDR2 LQKENI. Written as DNA, the CDR3 is TGTGCCAGCTCACCACCGAATCGAGAGAACACTGAAGCTTTCTTT. Its translation is CASSPPNRENTEAFF.

This chain uses TRBV10-3 with TRBJ1-1; tentative D call: TRBD1 (5 bases). This CDR3 is built from 13 residues. The germline gives CDR1 ENHRY, CDR2 SYGVKD. Trimming took off 7 bases at V and 1 base at J, with 10 bases between the two ends. The chain's CDR3 is CAITQDTNTEAFF. The CDR3 DNA reads TGTGCCATCACCCAGGACACGAACACTGAAGCTTTCTTT.

The chain carries TRBV5-4 and TRBJ1-2; TRBD1 might be the D (5 bases). CDR3 length: 13 residues. V dropped 4 bases and J dropped 4 bases, with 11 bases sitting between them. CDR1 is SGHNT, CDR2 YYREEE, per germline (reference sequence). CDR3 sequence: CASSIDSFYGYTF. The CDR3 DNA follows: TGTGCCAGCAGCATAGACAGCTTCTATGGCTACACCTTC.

The CDR3 nucleotides are TGTGCCAGCAGCTTAGGCCCCCCAAGAGAGGAAGCTTTCTTT. It translates to CASSLGPPREEAFF. The rearrangement uses TRBV7-2 and TRBJ1-1; no clear D. Trimming pared 1 base from V and 8 bases from J, leaving 14 bases between. Germline values: CDR1 SGHTA, CDR2 FQGNSA. The CDR3 has 14 amino acids.

The chain recombines TRBV2 with TRBJ1-2, with 9 nucleotides matching TRBD1. The germline gives CDR1 SNHLY, CDR2 FYNNEI. The V and J ends lost 11 bases and 5 bases, in that order; junction bases with no gene match: 9. This CDR3 contains 13 residues. CDR3 residues: CAGAWTGDYGYTF. The CDR3 nucleotides read TGTGCCGGCGCCTGGACAGGGGATTATGGCTACACCTTC.

This sequence joins TRBV7-9 and TRBJ1-6; D remains unclear. Germline V lookup: CDR1 SEHNR, CDR2 FQNEAQ (reference sequence). Trimming removed 4 bases from V and 0 bases from J, with 10 bases in between. This CDR3 contains 16 residues. The CDR3 DNA follows: TGTGCCAGCAGCTCCAAATCTATCTCCTATAATTCACCCCTCCACTTT. The encoded protein is CASSSKSISYNSPLHF. The variable domain in full, completed from reference TRBV7-9 and TRBJ1-6, reads DTGVSQNPRHKITKRGQNVTFRCDPISEHNRLYWYRQTLGQGPEFLTYFQNEAQLEKSRLLSDRFSAERPKGSFSTLEIQRTEQGDSAMYLCASSSKSISYNSPLHFGNGTRLTVT.

This rearrangement joins TRBV4-2 to TRBJ2-1; TRBD2 aligns across 10 bases. Unmatched junction bases numbered 6, after V lost 0 bases and J lost 7 bases. Germline V lookup: CDR1 LGHNA, CDR2 YNFKEQ. The length of the CDR3 is 16 residues. For the CDR3, the DNA is TGTGCCAGCAGCCAAGATGGGGGACTAGCGAAGAATGAGCAGTTCTTC. Translating gives CASSQDGGLAKNEQFF.

CDR3 residues: CASSPQPQLAGQTQYF. The CDR3 DNA follows: TGTGCCAGCAGCCCCCAGCCCCAACTAGCCGGACAGACCCAGTACTTC. V usage is TRBV7-7 and J usage is TRBJ2-5; D is possibly TRBD2 (6 bases). Germline V gene lookup returns CDR1 SSHAT and CDR2 FNYEAQ (reference sequence). Trimming took 5 bases from V and 6 from J, leaving 22 bases between them. The CDR3 is 16 amino acids.

On this clone itself: In the same sample, other DNA sequences code for this CDR3. The J gene is TRBJ1-5, the V gene TRBV18; 7 bases match TRBD1. Germline assignment: CDR1 KGHSH and CDR2 LQKENI. Trimming at V came to 3 bases and at J to 7 bases, leaving 3 bases not matched to a gene. The CDR3 covers 13 residues. CDR3 protein: CASSPDRVQPQHF. The DNA of the CDR3 is TGTGCCAGCTCACCCGACAGGGTCCAGCCCCAGCATTTT.